Described below is a single T cell receptor beta chain sequence and its context. CDR1 is LNHDA and CDR2 is SQIVND in the germline V gene (reference sequence). The V gene end was trimmed by 3 bases and the J gene end by 0 bases; junction bases not matched to a gene: 12. This CDR3 contains 18 residues. These data are taken from a study of T cell changes during pregnancy in multiple sclerosis. Assay used: immunoSEQ multiplex PCR; TCRdb lists only in-frame clones, some missing. Seen here are roughly 80,000 clones, about 93% observed once, and the top ten hold just over 2.5%. Sample: peripheral blood, taken after pregnancy. The sequence was obtained from a female donor in good health, enrolled as a control in a pregnancy study. The chain carries TRBV19 and TRBJ1-2, with 8 bases lining up with TRBD1. CDR3 in amino acids: CASSIEGGQGVSNYGYTF. CDR3 nucleotide sequence: TGTGCCAGTAGTATCGAAGGAGGACAGGGCGTTTCTAACTATGGCTACACCTTC.